This T cell receptor (beta chain) was sequenced in a study of cytomegalovirus exposure and HLA in healthy donors. Turning to the study itself: Some 77 million unique TCRs from HLA-typed donors were held in an early release of data.

The PCR used 60 Vbeta and 13 Jbeta primers. The data were produced by immunoSEQ multiplex PCR, yet TCRdb's version contains in-frame clones alone and is incomplete. This table has about 98,000 clones, roughly 76% appearing once. As for the donors, each was a healthy bone marrow donor. With regard to this clone: Its antigen is unidentified.

Whole-study findings and limits: The study flagged about 150 TCR beta chains as cytomegalovirus-associated. Analyzed later, most CMV-associated TCR beta chains appeared HLA-restricted.

The source is a man between 50 and 59 years old in good health and CMV-seronegative. The sample consisted of PBMCs.

The CDR3 DNA reads as TGTGCCAGCAGCTCTAATGCGGATACGCAGTATTTT. It encodes CASSSNADTQYF. The V and J genes are TRBV6-5 and TRBJ2-3; D is undetermined. Germline CDR1 reads MNHEY; CDR2 reads SVGAGI. The CDR3 covers 12 residues. V was cut by 6 bases and J by 6 bases, with 10 bases left in between.